This TCR beta chain came from a study of blood T cell repertoires in COVID-19. Source study methods: Researchers report that nucleated cell counts were estimated from reference gene primer amplification. Measured with immunoSEQ multiplex PCR; TCRdb has only the in-frame clones, and not every one. The DNA was the basis for D and trimming; V, J and clone size are from that table. Of about 260,000 clones listed, roughly 87% are singletons. This CDR3 has 13 amino acids. V lost 4 bases and J 1 base, leaving 7 bases between the germline ends. From germline, CDR1 is LNHNV and CDR2 YYDKDF (reference sequence).

The TCR originated in a woman aged 50 to 60 who had recovered from COVID-19. The sequencing sample was made of peripheral blood. The chain joins TRBV15 to TRBJ1-1, with D possibly being TRBD1 (5 bases). In DNA, the CDR3 is TGTGCCACCAGCACCGACAGGAACACTGAAGCTTTCTTT. Its protein is CATSTDRNTEAFF.